This record covers a single T cell receptor (beta chain). Its recognized antigen is unknown. There are no base qualities to consult, and no much larger clone falls within one base. What this sample's time point label stands for: cells obtained before transplantation from donor or recipient. CD3+CD4+ and CD3+CD8+ populations were FACS-sorted from unstimulated pre-transplant donor and recipient cells taken from spleen or lymph nodes. This entry belongs to a study of graft-versus-host responses after intestinal transplantation (dated by TCRdb to about 2021). At the level of the whole study: Recipients received multivisceral, liver-intestinal, or isolated intestinal transplants. Anti-thymocyte globulin induction was given to all recipients, followed by maintenance tacrolimus and steroids for approximately three years. Bulk TCR-beta CDR3 sequencing was used to track graft-versus-host and host-versus-graft alloreactive T cell clones in the graft, circulation and bone marrow after intestinal transplantation. To identify alloreactive clones, pre-transplant mixed lymphocyte reaction products were sequenced and compared with unstimulated pre-transplant donor and recipient T cells. Of the roughly 23 intestinal transplant recipients enrolled in the cohort, one of whom was a retransplant, a few patients without pretransplant specimens were excluded. Donor T cell macrochimerism was defined as a peak of at least 4% donor T cells among recipient peripheral blood mononuclear cells. Rather than being sequenced by the commercial service, samples from a few later patients were sequenced in-house on an Illumina MiSeq and processed with MiXCR. Study-wide findings and limitations: Peak levels of circulating GvH clones were associated with declines in HvG clones early after transplant. GvH clones were found in recipient bone marrow, and some of the GvH clones appeared earlier in ileal mucosa or blood, which is consistent with an intestinal mucosal origin. Conclusions were limited by the relatively low number and heterogeneity of intestinal transplant patients. Patients with donor T cell macrochimerism had high GvH to HvG T cell clonal ratios in their allografts.

V is reduced by 1 base and J by 4 bases, leaving a spacing of 11 bases between them. CDR1 and CDR2 are drawn from the germline V gene: SGHRS, YFSETQ. Reading from cysteine to phenylalanine, the CDR3 counts 15 amino acids. The entry retains the CDR3 DNA only, 45 bases that are in frame from base 1. The library was prepared using the immunoSEQ multiplex PCR assay. In most patients, genomic DNA was isolated using the Qiagen DNeasy Blood and Tissue Kit and sent frozen to Adaptive Biotechnologies for TCR sequencing. Adaptive Biotechnologies carried out high-throughput TCR-beta CDR3 sequencing of genomic DNA for most patients. On the authors' methods: Adaptive's ImmunoSEQ software supplied the TCR sequencing data for 15 to 20 patients, while MiXCR and VDJtools were used to process three other patients. To correct CD4 versus CD8 sorting errors, any sequence found in both subsets at a frequency ratio below 5:1 was removed. CDR3 nucleotide sequences shared between donor and recipient were removed because their origin could not be assigned. Alloreactive clones required at least 2-fold expansion over unstimulated cells and minimum CFSE-low frequency of 0.002% (template counts) or 0.001% (read counts). Clones detected in sequenced pre-transplant spleen, lymph node, or MLR CFSE-low populations of the donor or recipient were defined as mappable. Cumulative frequency of alloreactive clones was calculated as a percentage of all sequences weighted by copy number. The clones in this table, taken by TCRdb from immuneACCESS, are in-frame only. Not every clone is retained; where verified, under half of the shortfall comes from an unresolved V gene, and the cause of the rest is unknown. From that table come the V and J calls and clone size; the DNA was used to work out D and trimming. Across this sample there are some 90,000 clones, with about nine tenths seen only once. Roughly 0.3% of the sample rests with the top ten.

This material consisted of unstimulated CD4+ T cells sorted from spleen or lymph node cells, taken before intestinal transplant. Recombination linked TRBV5-1 to TRBJ1-4, with TRBD1 tentatively as D gene (5 bases match). The source of this sequence is a human donor who received an intestinal transplant. The nucleotide sequence reads TGCGCCAGCAGCTTGAACGTTGGGGGTAATGAAAAACTGTTTTTT. Translation gives CASSLNVGGNEKLFF. The full variable domain, completed from the reference TRBV5-1 and TRBJ1-4 proteins outside the CDR3, reads KAGVTQTPRYLIKTRGQQVTLSCSPISGHRSVSWYQQTPGQGLQFLFEYFSETQRNKGNFPGRFSGRQFSNSRSEMNVSTLELGDSALYLCASSLNVGGNEKLFFGSGTQLSVL.